A single sample gave rise to the 15 T cell receptor beta chains below, sequenced in a study of blood T cell repertoires in COVID-19. Clones were sequenced by immunoSEQ multiplex PCR, and TCRdb holds only the in-frame ones, with some missing. The sample yields approximately 170,000 clones, about 84% seen once. The source material was PBMCs or T cells enriched from blood (not recorded which). Every receptor here comes from a man aged 45-60 years who had recovered from COVID-19.

This chain links TRBV6-2 or TRBV6-3 with TRBJ1-5; D is unresolved. Germline loops: CDR1 MNHEY, CDR2 SVGEGT. The CDR3 is 14 amino acids. The V end was cut by 0 bases, the J end by 2 bases, with 5 bases between. The CDR3 sequence is CASSYSTGNQPQHF. CDR3 bases: TGTGCCAGCAGTTACTCGACTGGCAATCAGCCCCAGCATTTT.

V and J are TRBV7-8 and TRBJ1-4, with 7 nucleotides matching TRBD1. J was trimmed by 0 bases and V by 5 bases; bases with no gene match: 6. Germline lookup yields CDR1 SGHVS and CDR2 FQNEAQ. The length of the CDR3 is 16 residues. CDR3 amino acids: CASSRGQAATNEKLFF. CDR3 nucleotide sequence: TGTGCCAGCAGCCGAGGACAGGCGGCAACTAATGAAAAACTGTTTTTT.

The rearrangement joins TRBV4-1 to TRBJ2-3; D is ambiguous. The germline gives CDR1 MGHRA, CDR2 YSYEKL. The V end lost 0 bases, the J end lost 1 base, and 8 bases lay between the germline ends. CDR3 length: 15 amino acids. CDR3: CASSQERYGTDTQYF. DNA for the CDR3: TGCGCCAGCAGCCAAGAGCGGTACGGCACAGATACGCAGTATTTT.

This clone was seen a single time. The chain links TRBV6-5 to TRBJ1-5; 8 bases are a match to TRBD1. V was pared by 10 bases and J by 6 bases, with 8 bases of the junction left unmatched. CDR1 is MNHEY, CDR2 SVGAGI, per germline. The CDR3 is 13 amino acids. The CDR3 bases are TGTGCCACCGGACAGGGTGCCGTTCAGCCCCAGCATTTT. This codes for CATGQGAVQPQHF.

The V gene is TRBV4-1, the J gene TRBJ2-3, with 9 positions matching TRBD2. Germline V gives CDR1 MGHRA, CDR2 YSYEKL. CDR3 length: 17 amino acids. With 4 bases clipped from V and 3 bases from J, the junction kept 11 bases outside the gene matches. The CDR3 nucleotides read TGCGCCAGCAGCCTTAAGGGACTAGCTTCCGGAACAGATACGCAGTATTTT. Amino acid sequence: CASSLKGLASGTDTQYF.

The chain employs TRBV27 and TRBJ1-1; D is unresolved. The CDR3 has 15 residues. Germline V gene lookup returns CDR1 MNHEY and CDR2 SMNVEV (reference sequence). The ends were cut back, 0 bases at V and 7 bases at J, with 15 bases in the middle. CDR3 DNA sequence: TGTGCCAGCAGTTTATCTGCCGGGATCACTTTTGAAGCTTTCTTT. Amino acid sequence: CASSLSAGITFEAFF.

The gene calls are TRBV4-2 and TRBJ1-2, with 7 bases fitting TRBD1. After removal of 5 bases from V and 3 bases from J, the junction contained 3 bases not matched to a gene. Germline V gives CDR1 LGHNA, CDR2 YNFKEQ. CDR3 length: 13 residues. The CDR3, as DNA: TGTGCCAGCAGCAGCGACAGGGACTATGGCTACACCTTC. Its translation: CASSSDRDYGYTF.

This clone was picked up many times. The chain employs TRBV9 and TRBJ2-7, with TRBD1 matching over 9 bases. The V and J ends lost 4 bases and 3 bases, in that order; junction bases with no gene match: 5. Germline assignment: CDR1 SGDLS and CDR2 YYNGEE. The CDR3 is 14 amino acids. The CDR3, as DNA: TGTGCCAGCAGCCCCGGGACAGGGCTCTACGAGCAGTACTTC. Translation: CASSPGTGLYEQYF.

This chain connects TRBV9 to TRBJ2-1; D not certain. CDR1 and CDR2 (germline): SGDLS, YYNGEE. CDR3 length: 14 residues. V lost 0 bases to trimming and J lost 2 bases, with 6 bases between them. CDR3 sequence: CASSVEATYNEQFF. The CDR3 DNA is TGTGCCAGCAGCGTAGAAGCAACCTACAATGAGCAGTTCTTC.

This chain uses TRBV3-1 (or the pseudogene TRBV3-2) with TRBJ1-2; a weak D match, TRBD1 (6 bases). The CDR3 consists of 14 residues. V was cut by 3 bases and J by 5 bases, with 13 bases left in between. Germline assignment: CDR1 LGHDT and CDR2 YNNKEL (reference sequence). This CDR3 is CASSQDSVLYGYTF. CDR3 in DNA: TGTGCCAGCAGCCAGGACAGCGTCCTGTATGGCTACACCTTC.

This CDR3 is CASSQAPLRDTGELFF. The CDR3 nucleotides read TGTGCCAGCAGCCAAGCTCCTCTGCGGGACACCGGGGAGCTGTTTTTT. The J gene is TRBJ2-2, the V gene TRBV4-2; D possibly corresponds to TRBD2 (5 bases). CDR1 LGHNA and CDR2 YNFKEQ come from the germline V gene. CDR3 length equals 16 residues. V was shortened by 1 base and J by 3 bases, with 12 bases between the two germline ends.

V gene TRBV18 combines with J gene TRBJ1-6; D unresolved. The V and J ends lost 3 bases and 6 bases respectively, with 9 bases between them. Germline V CDR1 and CDR2: KGHSH, LQKENI. This CDR3 comprises 14 residues. CDR3 in DNA: TGTGCCAGCTCACCTGAGGCACGTAATTCACCCCTCCACTTT. This codes for CASSPEARNSPLHF.

This clone was observed a few times. The chain links TRBV7-2 to TRBJ2-7; weak D call: TRBD1 (5 bases). In germline, CDR1 is SGHTA, CDR2 FQGNSA. Between the trimmed V and J ends, which lost 1 base and 0 bases, there was a span of 10 bases. The CDR3 is 15 amino acids. The CDR3: CASSLGPGPSYEQYF. CDR3 coding DNA: TGTGCCAGCAGCTTAGGTCCAGGGCCCTCCTACGAGCAGTACTTC.

The chain links TRBV11-2 to TRBJ2-1; tentative D call: TRBD2 (5 bases). The CDR3 contains 11 residues. CDR1 is SGHAT and CDR2 is FQNNGV in the germline V gene. Trimming removed 5 bases at V and 15 bases at J, with 14 bases between. CDR3 nucleotides: TGTGCCAGCAGCCCTCGGGATCTACTGTTCTTC. Protein: CASSPRDLLFF.

The gene calls are TRBV2 and TRBJ2-7; 10 nucleotides agree with TRBD2. V shed 8 bases and J 2 bases; nucleotides not matched to a gene: 9. CDR1 and CDR2 from the germline V gene are SNHLY and FYNNEI. The length of the CDR3 is 15 residues. The CDR3, as DNA: TGTGCCAGCCAAAACCTAGCGGGGGCCGCCTACGAGCAGTACTTC. Translation: CASQNLAGAAYEQYF.